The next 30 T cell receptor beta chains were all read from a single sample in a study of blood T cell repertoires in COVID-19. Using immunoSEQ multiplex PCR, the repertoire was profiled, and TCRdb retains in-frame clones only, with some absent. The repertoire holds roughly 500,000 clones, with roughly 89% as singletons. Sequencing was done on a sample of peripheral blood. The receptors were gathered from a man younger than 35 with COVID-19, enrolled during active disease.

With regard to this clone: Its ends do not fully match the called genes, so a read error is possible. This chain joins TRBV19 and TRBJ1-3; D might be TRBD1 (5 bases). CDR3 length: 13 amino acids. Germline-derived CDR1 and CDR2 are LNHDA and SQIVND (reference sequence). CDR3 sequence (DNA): TGTGCCAGTAGTCAGACATCACAGGAACTGACAGATTTT. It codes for CASSQTSQELTDF.

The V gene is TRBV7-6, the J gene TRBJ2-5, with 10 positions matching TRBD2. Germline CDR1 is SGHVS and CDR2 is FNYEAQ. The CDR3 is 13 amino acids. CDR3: CELLAGVEETQYF. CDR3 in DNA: TGTGAGCTGCTAGCGGGGGTGGAAGAGACCCAGTACTTC.

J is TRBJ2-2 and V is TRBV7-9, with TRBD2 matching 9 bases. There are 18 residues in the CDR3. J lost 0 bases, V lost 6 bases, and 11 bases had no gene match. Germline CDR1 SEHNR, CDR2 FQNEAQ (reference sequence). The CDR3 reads CASSYRLSGGTNTGELFF. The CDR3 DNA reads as TGTGCCAGCAGTTACCGCCTTAGCGGGGGAACGAACACCGGGGAGCTGTTTTTT.

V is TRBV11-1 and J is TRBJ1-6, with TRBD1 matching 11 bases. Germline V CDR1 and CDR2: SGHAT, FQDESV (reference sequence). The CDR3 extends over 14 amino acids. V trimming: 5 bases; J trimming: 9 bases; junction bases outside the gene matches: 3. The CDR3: CASSPGTGGSPLHF. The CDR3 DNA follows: TGTGCCAGCAGCCCCGGGACAGGGGGTTCACCCCTCCACTTT.

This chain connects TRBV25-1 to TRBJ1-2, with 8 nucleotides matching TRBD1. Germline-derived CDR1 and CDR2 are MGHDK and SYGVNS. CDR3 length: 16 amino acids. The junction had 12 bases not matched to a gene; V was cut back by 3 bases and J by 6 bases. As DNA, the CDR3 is TGTGCCAGCAGTGATCAGACCCTGGACAGGGTTGATGGCTACACCTTC. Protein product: CASSDQTLDRVDGYTF.

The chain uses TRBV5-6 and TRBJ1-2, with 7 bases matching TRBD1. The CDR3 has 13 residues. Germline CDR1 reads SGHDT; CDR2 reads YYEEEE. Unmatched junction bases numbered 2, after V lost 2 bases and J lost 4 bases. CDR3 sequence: CASSLGQVYGYTF. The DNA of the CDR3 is TGTGCCAGCAGCTTAGGACAGGTCTATGGCTACACCTTC.

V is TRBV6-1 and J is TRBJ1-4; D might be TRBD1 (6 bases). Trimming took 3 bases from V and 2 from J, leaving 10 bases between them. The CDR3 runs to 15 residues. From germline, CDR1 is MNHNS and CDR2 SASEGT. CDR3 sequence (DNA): TGTGCCAGCAGTGACGGGGGGGGCACTAATGAAAAACTGTTTTTT. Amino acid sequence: CASSDGGGTNEKLFF.

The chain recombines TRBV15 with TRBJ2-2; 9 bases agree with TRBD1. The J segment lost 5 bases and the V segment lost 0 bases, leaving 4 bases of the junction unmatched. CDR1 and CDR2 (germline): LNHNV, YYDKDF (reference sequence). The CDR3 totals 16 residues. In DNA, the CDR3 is TGTGCCACCAGCAGAGATGTGGGGACAGGGACCGGGGAGCTGTTTTTT. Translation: CATSRDVGTGTGELFF. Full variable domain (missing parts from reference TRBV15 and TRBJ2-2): DAMVIQNPRYQVTQFGKPVTLSCSQTLNHNVMYWYQQKSSQAPKLLFHYYDKDFNNEADTPDNFQSRRPNTSFCFLDIRSPGLGDTAMYLCATSRDVGTGTGELFFGEGSRLTVL.

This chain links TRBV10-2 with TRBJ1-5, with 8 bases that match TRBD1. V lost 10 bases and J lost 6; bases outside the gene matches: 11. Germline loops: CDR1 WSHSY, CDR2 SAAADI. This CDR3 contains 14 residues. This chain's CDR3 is CATTPTGDRQPQHF. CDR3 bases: TGCGCCACCACCCCGACAGGGGACCGTCAGCCCCAGCATTTT.

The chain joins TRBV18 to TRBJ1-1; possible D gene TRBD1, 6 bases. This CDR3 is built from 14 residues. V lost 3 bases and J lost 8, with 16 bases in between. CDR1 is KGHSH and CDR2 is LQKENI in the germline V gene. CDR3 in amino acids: CASSPGQGHSEAFF. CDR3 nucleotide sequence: TGTGCCAGCTCACCGGGGCAGGGACACTCCGAAGCTTTCTTT.

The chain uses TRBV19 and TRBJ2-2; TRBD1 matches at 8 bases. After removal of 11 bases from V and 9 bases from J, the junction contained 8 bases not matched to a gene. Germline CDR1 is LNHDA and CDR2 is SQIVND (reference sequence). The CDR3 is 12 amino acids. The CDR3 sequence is CASKDRERELFF. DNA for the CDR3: TGTGCCTCGAAGGACAGGGAGCGGGAGCTGTTTTTT.

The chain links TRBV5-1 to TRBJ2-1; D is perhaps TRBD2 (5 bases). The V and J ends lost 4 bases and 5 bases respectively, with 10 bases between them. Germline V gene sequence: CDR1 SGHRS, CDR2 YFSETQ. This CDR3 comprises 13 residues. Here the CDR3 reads CASSRHGDNEQFF. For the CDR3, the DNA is TGCGCCAGCAGCCGCCACGGGGACAATGAGCAGTTCTTC.

The CDR3 DNA sequence: TGTGCCACCAGTCCTAGCGGGAGACCAGATACGCAGTATTTT. Its translation: CATSPSGRPDTQYF. The chain carries TRBV24-1 and TRBJ2-3, with 10 bases lining up with TRBD2. The CDR3 is 14 amino acids. The trim removed 6 bases at V and 4 bases at J, leaving 3 bases unmatched. Germline V gene sequence: CDR1 KGHDR, CDR2 SFDVKD.

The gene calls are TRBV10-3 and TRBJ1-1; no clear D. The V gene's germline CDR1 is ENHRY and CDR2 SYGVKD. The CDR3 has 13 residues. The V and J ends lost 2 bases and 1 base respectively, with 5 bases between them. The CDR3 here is CAISEPRNTEAFF. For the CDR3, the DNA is TGTGCCATCAGTGAGCCTAGGAACACTGAAGCTTTCTTT.

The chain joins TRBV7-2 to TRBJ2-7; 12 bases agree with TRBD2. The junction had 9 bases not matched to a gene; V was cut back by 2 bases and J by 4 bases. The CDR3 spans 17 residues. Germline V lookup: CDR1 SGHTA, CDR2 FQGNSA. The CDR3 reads CASSLSSGGVLVYEQYF. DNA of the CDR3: TGTGCCAGCAGCTTATCTAGCGGGGGGGTTCTCGTGTACGAGCAGTACTTC.

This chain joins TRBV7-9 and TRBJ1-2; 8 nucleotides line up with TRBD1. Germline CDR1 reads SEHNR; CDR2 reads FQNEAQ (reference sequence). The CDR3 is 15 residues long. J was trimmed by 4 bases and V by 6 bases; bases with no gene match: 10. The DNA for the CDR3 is TGTGCCAGCAGACCTTGGACAGGGAATGGCTATGGCTACACCTTC. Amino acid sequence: CASRPWTGNGYGYTF.

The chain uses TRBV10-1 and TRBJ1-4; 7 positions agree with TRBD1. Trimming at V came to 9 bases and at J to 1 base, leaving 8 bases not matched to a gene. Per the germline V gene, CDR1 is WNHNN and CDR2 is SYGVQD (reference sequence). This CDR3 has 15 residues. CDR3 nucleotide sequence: TGCGCCAGTAAATTATGGACAGGAACTAATGAAAAACTGTTTTTT. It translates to CASKLWTGTNEKLFF.

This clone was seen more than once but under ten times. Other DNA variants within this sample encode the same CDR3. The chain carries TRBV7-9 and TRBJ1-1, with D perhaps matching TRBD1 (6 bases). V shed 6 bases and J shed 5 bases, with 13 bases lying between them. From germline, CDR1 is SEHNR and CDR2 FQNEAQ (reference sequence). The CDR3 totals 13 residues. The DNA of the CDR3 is TGTGCCAGCAGGGGGCAGGGGAAAACTGAAGCTTTCTTT. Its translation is CASRGQGKTEAFF. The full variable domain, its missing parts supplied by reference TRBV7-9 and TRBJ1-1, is DTGVSQNPRHKITKRGQNVTFRCDPISEHNRLYWYRQTLGQGPEFLTYFQNEAQLEKSRLLSDRFSAERPKGSFSTLEIQRTEQGDSAMYLCASRGQGKTEAFFGQGTRLTVV.

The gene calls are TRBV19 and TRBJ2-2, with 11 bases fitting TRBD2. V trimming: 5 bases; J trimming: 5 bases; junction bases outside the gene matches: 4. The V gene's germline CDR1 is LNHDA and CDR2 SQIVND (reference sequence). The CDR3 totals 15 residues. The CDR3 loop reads CASSGRLAGTGELFF. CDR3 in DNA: TGTGCCAGTAGTGGACGACTAGCGGGAACCGGGGAGCTGTTTTTT.

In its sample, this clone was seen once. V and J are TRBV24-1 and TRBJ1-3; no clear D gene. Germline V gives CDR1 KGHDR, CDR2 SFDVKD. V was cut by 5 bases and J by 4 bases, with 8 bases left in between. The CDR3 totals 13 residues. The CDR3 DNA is TGTGCCACCAGTGCTTCCCCGGGAAACACCATATATTTT. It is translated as CATSASPGNTIYF.

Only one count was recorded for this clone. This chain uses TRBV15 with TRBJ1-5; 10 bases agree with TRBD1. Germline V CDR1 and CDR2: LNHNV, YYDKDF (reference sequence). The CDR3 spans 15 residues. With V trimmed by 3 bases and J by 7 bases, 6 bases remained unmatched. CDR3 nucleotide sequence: TGTGCCACCAGCAGCCGCCGGGACAGGGGCCAGCCCCAGCATTTT. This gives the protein CATSSRRDRGQPQHF.

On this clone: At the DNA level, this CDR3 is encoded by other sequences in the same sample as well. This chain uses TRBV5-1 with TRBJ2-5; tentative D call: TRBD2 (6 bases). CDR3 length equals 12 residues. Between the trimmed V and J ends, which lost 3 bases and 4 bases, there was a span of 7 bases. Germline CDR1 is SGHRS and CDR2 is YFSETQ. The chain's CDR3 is CASSSEGETQYF. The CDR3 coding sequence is TGCGCCAGCAGCTCGGAGGGAGAGACCCAGTACTTC.

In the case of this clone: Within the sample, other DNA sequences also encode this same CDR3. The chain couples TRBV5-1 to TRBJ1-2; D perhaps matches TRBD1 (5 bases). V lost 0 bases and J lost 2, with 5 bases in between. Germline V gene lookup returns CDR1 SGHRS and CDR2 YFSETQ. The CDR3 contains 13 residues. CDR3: CASSLDRNYGYTF. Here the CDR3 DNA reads TGCGCCAGCAGCTTGGACAGGAACTATGGCTACACCTTC.

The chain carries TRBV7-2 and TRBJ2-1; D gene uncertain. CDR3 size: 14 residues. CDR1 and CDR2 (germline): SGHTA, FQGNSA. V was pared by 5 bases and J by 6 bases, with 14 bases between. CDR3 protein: CASSRQFDPNEQFF. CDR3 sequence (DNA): TGTGCCAGCAGCCGTCAGTTCGATCCCAATGAGCAGTTCTTC.

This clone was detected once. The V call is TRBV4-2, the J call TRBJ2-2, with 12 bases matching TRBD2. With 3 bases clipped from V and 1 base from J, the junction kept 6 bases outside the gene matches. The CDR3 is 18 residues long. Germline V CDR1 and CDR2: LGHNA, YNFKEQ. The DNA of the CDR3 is TGTGCCAGCAGCCAGGAAACTAGCGGGGGGATGAACACCGGGGAGCTGTTTTTT. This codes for CASSQETSGGMNTGELFF.

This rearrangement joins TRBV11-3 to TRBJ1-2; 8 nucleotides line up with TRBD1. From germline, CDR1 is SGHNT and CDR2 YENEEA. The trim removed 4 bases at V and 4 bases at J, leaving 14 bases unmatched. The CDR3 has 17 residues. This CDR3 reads CASSSWSFGQGSYGYTF. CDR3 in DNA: TGTGCCAGCAGCTCCTGGAGCTTCGGACAGGGCAGCTATGGCTACACCTTC.

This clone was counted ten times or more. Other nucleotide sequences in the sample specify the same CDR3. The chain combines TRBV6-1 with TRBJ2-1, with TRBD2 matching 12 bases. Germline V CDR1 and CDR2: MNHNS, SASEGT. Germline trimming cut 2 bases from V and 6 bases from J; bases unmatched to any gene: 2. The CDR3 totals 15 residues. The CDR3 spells CASSELAGGPNEQFF. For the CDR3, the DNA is TGTGCCAGCAGTGAACTAGCGGGGGGGCCCAATGAGCAGTTCTTC.

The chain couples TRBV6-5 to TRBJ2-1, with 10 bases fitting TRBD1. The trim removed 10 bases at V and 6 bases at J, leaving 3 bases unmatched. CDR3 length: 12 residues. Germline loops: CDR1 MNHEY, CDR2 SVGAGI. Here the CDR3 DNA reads TGTGCCACCGGGACAGGGGTCAATGAGCAGTTCTTC. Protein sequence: CATGTGVNEQFF.

CDR3 bases: TGTGCCAGCAGCCTGCAGGGGGCTCGAGAGCAGTACTTC. It translates to CASSLQGAREQYF. The rearrangement links TRBV11-2 to TRBJ2-7; 8 bases map to TRBD1. V trimming: 5 bases; J trimming: 7 bases; junction bases outside the gene matches: 7. Germline CDR1 and CDR2: SGHAT and FQNNGV. CDR3 length: 13 residues.

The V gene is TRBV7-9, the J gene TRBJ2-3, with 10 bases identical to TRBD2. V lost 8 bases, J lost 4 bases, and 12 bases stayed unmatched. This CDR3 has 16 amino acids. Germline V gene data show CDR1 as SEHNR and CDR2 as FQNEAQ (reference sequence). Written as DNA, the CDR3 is TGTGCCAGCGGCCAAAGCGGGAGGGCCAGTGCAGATACGCAGTATTTT. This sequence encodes CASGQSGRASADTQYF. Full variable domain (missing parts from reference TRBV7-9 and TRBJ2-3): DTGVSQNPRHKITKRGQNVTFRCDPISEHNRLYWYRQTLGQGPEFLTYFQNEAQLEKSRLLSDRFSAERPKGSFSTLEIQRTEQGDSAMYLCASGQSGRASADTQYFGPGTRLTVL.